The sequence of this T cell receptor (beta chain) was determined in a study of T cell responses to AZD1222 COVID-19 vaccine (dated by TCRdb to the early 2020s). Turning to the overall study: A total of more than 230 trial participants underwent TCR sequencing, of whom 207 received two doses of AZD1222 and 26 received two doses of the MenACWY control vaccine. Enrollment into the trials was organized by age into subgroups of 18-55, 56-69 and 70-plus years, and those subgroups contained roughly 140, 27 and 60 TCR-sequenced participants, respectively.

In the paper's terms, the time point label means: about 28 days (+/-7) after the second vaccine dose. AZD1222 recipients with second doses at about 4 weeks or about 12 weeks were pooled, because spike-specific TCR depth and breadth did not differ between schedules. The vaccinee samples were drawn from two UK trials, COV001 and COV002, one of which was a single-blind randomized controlled phase 2/3 trial testing AZD1222 (ChAdOx1 nCoV-19) in healthy adults. Trial participant PBMC samples were collected at day 0 and day 28 after the second dose for TCRbeta chain sequencing. Relative to germline, V is 9 bases shorter and J is 4 bases shorter, with 8 bases between their ends. The CDR3, from cysteine to phenylalanine, totals 11 residues. Only the CDR3 DNA stays, 33 bases, in frame from base 1. The germline V gene (reference sequence) provides CDR1 LNHDA and CDR2 SQIVND. Regarding this clone: There is no known antigen for this receptor. Base qualities are not provided; no much larger clone lies one nucleotide away.

The CDR3 regions of human TCRbeta chains were analyzed by immunosequencing. The authors' analysis ran thus. Repertoire TCRs were checked for matches against a reference library of SARS-CoV-2-specific TCRs that had been generated using the MIRA antigen-specificity platform. Breadth was defined as the fraction of unique TCRs that were SARS-CoV-2-associated, and depth was defined as the fraction of total T cells that were SARS-CoV-2-associated. Each spike-specific TCR was assigned to its reactive spike region and to a CD4 or CD8 class using the MIRA data. Log10-transformed breadth and depth values were compared by one-way ANOVA with Sidak's multiple comparisons tests. Entries here come from immuneACCESS through TCRdb and include only in-frame sequences with V and J called. Some clones fail to appear in such tables; in the studies checked, an unresolved V gene covers under half of the shortfall, and the cause of the remainder is unknown. V, J and clone size were drawn from that table, and D and trimming were deduced from the DNA. This sample lists 150,000 to 200,000 clones; about 91% were detected once. Approximately 1.3% of the sample is taken by the ten largest.

Points the paper makes about the study in general: Nearly half of unique spike-specific TCRs reportedly recognized epitopes outside regions mutated in the B.1.351 and B.1.1.7 variants. Because no day 14 peak-response samples were available, repertoires were characterized only after the peak T cell response. Most participants were white British and females outnumbered males, and the authors suggested that clonal diversity may have been underestimated. Vaccine-associated CD4 TCRs spanned the whole spike protein, with dominant responses in regions 160-218 and 743-854. Only five or six AZD1222 recipients were SARS-CoV-2 seropositive at baseline, limiting conclusions about previously exposed vaccinees. Spike-specific TCR breadth and depth rose significantly after two AZD1222 doses compared with day 0 and with MenACWY recipients. The 56-69-year group was small, and its depth increase did not reach significance, likely because of low power.

The chain links TRBV19 with TRBJ2-3, with the D gene call left open. This TCR was sampled from an adult who received the AZD1222 COVID-19 vaccine. The material sequenced was peripheral blood, taken 28 days after the second AZD1222 dose. The encoded CDR3 is CARIPPDTQYF. The DNA sequence is TGTGCCAGGATACCCCCAGATACGCAGTATTTT.